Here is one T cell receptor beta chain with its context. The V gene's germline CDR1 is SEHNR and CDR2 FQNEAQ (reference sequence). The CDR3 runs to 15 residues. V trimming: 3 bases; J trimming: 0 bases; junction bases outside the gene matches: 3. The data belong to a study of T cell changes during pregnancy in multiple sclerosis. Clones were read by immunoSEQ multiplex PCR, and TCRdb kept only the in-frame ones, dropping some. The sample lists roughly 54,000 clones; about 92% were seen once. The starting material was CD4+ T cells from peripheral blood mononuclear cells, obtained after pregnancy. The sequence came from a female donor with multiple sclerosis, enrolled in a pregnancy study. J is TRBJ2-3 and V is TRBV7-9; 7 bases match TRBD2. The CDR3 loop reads CASSFSGSSTDTQYF. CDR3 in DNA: TGTGCCAGCAGCTTTAGCGGGTCTAGCACAGATACGCAGTATTTT.